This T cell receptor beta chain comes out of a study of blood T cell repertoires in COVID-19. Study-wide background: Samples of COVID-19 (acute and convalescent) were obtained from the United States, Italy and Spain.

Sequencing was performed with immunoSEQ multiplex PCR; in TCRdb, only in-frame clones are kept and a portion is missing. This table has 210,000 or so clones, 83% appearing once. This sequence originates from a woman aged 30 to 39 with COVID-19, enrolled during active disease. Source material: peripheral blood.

The CDR3 sequence: CSVEAEGFDGYTF. CDR3 DNA: TGCAGCGTTGAGGCGGAGGGCTTCGATGGCTACACCTTC. The chain has TRBV29-1 and TRBJ1-2, with D unclear. The V end lost 3 bases, the J end lost 6 bases, and 14 bases lay between the germline ends. The CDR3 totals 13 residues. CDR1 SQVTM and CDR2 ANQGSEA come from the germline V gene.